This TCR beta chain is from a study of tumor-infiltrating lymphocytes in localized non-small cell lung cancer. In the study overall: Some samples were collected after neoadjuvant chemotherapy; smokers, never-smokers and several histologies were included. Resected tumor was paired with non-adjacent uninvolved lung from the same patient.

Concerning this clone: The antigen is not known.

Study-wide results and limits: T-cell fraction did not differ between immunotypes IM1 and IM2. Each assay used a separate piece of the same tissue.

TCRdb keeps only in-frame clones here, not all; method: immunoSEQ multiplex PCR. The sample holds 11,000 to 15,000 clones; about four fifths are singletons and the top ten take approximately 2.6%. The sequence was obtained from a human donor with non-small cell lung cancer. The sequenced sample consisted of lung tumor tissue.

CDR3 DNA: TGTGCCAGCAGCTTTAGGGGACTAGCGGGAGTTAACTACGAGCAGTACTTC. Protein sequence: CASSFRGLAGVNYEQYF. The chain recombines TRBV5-6 with TRBJ2-7; the match to TRBD2 covers 14 bases. The CDR3 is 17 residues long. Trimming removed 2 bases from V and 3 bases from J; junction bases left unmatched: 7. Germline loops: CDR1 SGHDT, CDR2 YYEEEE.